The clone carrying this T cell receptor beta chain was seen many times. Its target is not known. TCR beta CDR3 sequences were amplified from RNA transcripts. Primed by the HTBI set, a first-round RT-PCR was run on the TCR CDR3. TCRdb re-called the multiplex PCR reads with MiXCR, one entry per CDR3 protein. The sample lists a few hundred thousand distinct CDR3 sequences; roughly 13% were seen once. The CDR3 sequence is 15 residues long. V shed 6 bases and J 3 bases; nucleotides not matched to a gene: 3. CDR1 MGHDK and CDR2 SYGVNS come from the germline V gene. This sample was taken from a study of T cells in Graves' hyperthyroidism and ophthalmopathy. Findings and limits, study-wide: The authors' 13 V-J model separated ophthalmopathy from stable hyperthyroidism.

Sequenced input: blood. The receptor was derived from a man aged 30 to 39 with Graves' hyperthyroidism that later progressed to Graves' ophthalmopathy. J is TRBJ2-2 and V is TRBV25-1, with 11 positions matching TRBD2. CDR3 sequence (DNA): TGTGCCAGCAGCTCACTAGCGGGGGACACCGGGGAGCTGTTTTTT. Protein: CASSSLAGDTGELFF.